This T cell receptor (beta chain) appears in the sequencing data of a study of CD8+CD57+ T cells in acquired aplastic anemia. Using genomic DNA as the template, TCR beta VDJ and CDR3 profiling was carried out. TCRdb re-analysed the reads in MiXCR, keeping a single row per CDR3 protein. The profile shows hundreds of thousands of distinct CDR3 sequences, approximately 70% of them singletons. CDR1 is LGHNA, CDR2 YSLEER, per germline. Trimming took off 6 bases at V and 0 bases at J, with 18 bases between the two ends. The CDR3 runs 18 residues. The sequence was obtained from a human donor in good health, serving as a control. This chain joins TRBV4-3 and TRBJ2-6; D is tentatively TRBD1 or TRBD2 (7 bases each). Sequencing input: sorted CD4+, CD8+, or CD8+CD57+ T cells (not recorded which) from PBMCs. The CDR3 region is CASSGWEGAHSGANVLTF. The CDR3 bases are TGCGCCAGCAGTGGGTGGGAGGGGGCGCACTCTGGGGCCAACGTCCTGACTTTC.